The 3 T cell receptor beta chains below were found in one sample sequenced in a study of naive and memory T cell subsets. The beta constant-region primer was an equimolar mix of two oligonucleotides covering TRBC1 and TRBC2. Ligated cDNA was amplified by four rounds of PCR with nested alpha and beta constant-region primers and SP2. TCRdb itself ran the UMI-ligation and nested PCR reads through MiXCR, one entry per CDR3 protein. The sample contains roughly 24,000 distinct CDR3 sequences, roughly 9.6% of which appear only once. Specimen: central memory CD8+ T cells from blood. Receptor source: a human donor in good health.

V gene TRBV20-1 combines with J gene TRBJ1-5; tentatively, D is TRBD1 (5 bases). Germline CDR1 and CDR2: DFQATT and SNEGSKA (reference sequence). This CDR3 contains 13 residues. The V gene lost 5 bases and the J gene lost 5 bases, with 13 bases spanning the gap. The CDR3 DNA sequence: TGCAGTGCTGTAGGGACTGACTATCAGCCCCAGCATTTT. This gives the protein CSAVGTDYQPQHF.

Many counts were recorded for this clonotype. The V call is TRBV21-1, the J call TRBJ2-1; the table's D call of TRBD2 was not tested on the DNA. TRBV21-1 is a listed pseudogene. The CDR3 spans 20 residues. For the CDR3, the DNA is TGTGCCAGCAGCACCCTATTTGTAACTAGCGGGAGGTCAGCCTACAATGAGCAGTTCTTC. Its translation: CASSTLFVTSGRSAYNEQFF.

Within the sample, this clonotype is medium-sized. This chain uses TRBV7-3 with TRBJ1-1, with 8 bases that match TRBD1. V shed 2 bases, J shed 3 bases, and the junction held 8 bases outside the gene matches. The CDR3 is made up of 16 amino acids. CDR1 is SGHTA, CDR2 FQGTGA, per germline. The CDR3 loop reads CASSLGQGALDTEAFF. The CDR3 DNA reads TGTGCCAGCAGCTTAGGGCAGGGGGCGTTGGACACTGAAGCTTTCTTT.